This TCR beta chain was identified in a study of human T cells and chemical hapten exposure. Overall study: The upper back received 0.01% DPC by patch testing, with results read at 6 days.

TCRdb independently ran MiXCR on the RACE reads; one entry per CDR3 protein. Counted here are about 340,000 distinct CDR3 sequences, roughly 6.9% occurring once; the ten biggest clones make up approximately 8.9%. Time point defined: patch test 1, 2 weeks after DPC sensitization. Specified treatment: therapeutic diphenylcyclopropenone sensitization with weekly scalp DPC. Suited to DPC and affected by alopecia, the donors ranged from 18 to 70 years old. Study outcomes and limitations: Expanded TCR sets contained significantly more large CDR3 similarity clusters than controls. No change in TCRs above 1 in 1000 frequency was produced by DPC sensitization.

This clonotype was seen many times. What it binds is unknown. Trimming stripped 3 bases from V and 7 bases from J, with 6 bases between. The CDR3 has 11 amino acids. The clonotype originates from a woman aged 18 to 35 with alopecia areata. Some clones in this sample may be carry-over from other donors' samples. The rearrangement links TRBV12-3 or TRBV12-4 to TRBJ1-1, with D perhaps TRBD1 (6 bases). The sample here was whole blood, taken in connection with sensitization to the hapten diphenylcyclopropenone (DPC). CDR3: CASSFRGEAFF. In DNA, the CDR3 is TGTGCCAGCAGTTTCAGGGGTGAAGCTTTCTTT.